The sequence of this T cell receptor (beta chain) was determined in a study of blood T cell repertoires in COVID-19. Across the whole study: Donors in the United States, Italy and Spain gave samples during acute or convalescent COVID-19.

Data came from immunoSEQ multiplex PCR; TCRdb stores just in-frame clones and leaves some out. Here the sample spans over 300,000 clones, around 87% being singletons. The CDR3 runs to 16 residues. From germline, CDR1 is SGHKS and CDR2 YYEKEE (reference sequence). J was trimmed by 3 bases and V by 5 bases; bases with no gene match: 9. Sequencing used peripheral blood. V gene TRBV5-5 combines with J gene TRBJ2-2, with 8 positions matching TRBD2. The origin of this receptor is a man aged 18 to 30 with active or convalescent COVID-19. CDR3 protein: CASSSPGLVYTGELFF. The CDR3 DNA follows: TGTGCCAGCAGTTCCCCGGGACTAGTCTACACCGGGGAGCTGTTTTTT.